The rows below give T cell receptor beta chains drawn from one sample of a study of spatial heterogeneity in lung cancer. Via MiXCR, TCRdb re-called the 5' RACE reads, giving one row per CDR3 protein. Of 5,000 to 5,500 distinct CDR3 sequences detected, less than 9.5% appear once; the ten largest clones hold 45%. This material consisted of lung tumor tissue, taken at surgery. The receptors were sampled from a male donor with early-stage non-small cell lung cancer. The CDR3 runs from the conserved cysteine through the conserved F or W. Some rows have no size entry. The others give once, few or many, or a class for an expanded clone.

abundance	len	v_gene	j_gene	CDR3aa
many	12	TRBV6-5	TRBJ1-2	CASGISPYGYTF
many	16	TRBV5-6	TRBJ1-1	CASSLARQPGRTEAFF
many	13	TRBV2	TRBJ2-4	CASRTQGRNIQYF
many	13	TRBV5-6	TRBJ2-5	CASSLVASETQYF
many	13	TRBV10-3	TRBJ1-5	CAIGDEGSQPQHF
few	14	TRBV20-1	TRBJ2-7	CSGSGPGGGDEQYF
many	13	TRBV5-6	TRBJ1-4	CASSLGRDEKLFF
many	16	TRBV14	TRBJ2-5	CASSKHGSGIQETQYF
many	13	TRBV28	TRBJ2-3	CASSLQQTDTQYF
many	15	TRBV5-6	TRBJ2-3	CASSAGDPEVATQYF
many	11	TRBV29-1	TRBJ2-1	CSSALGDEQFF
few	11	TRBV6-2/TRBV6-3	TRBJ1-1	CASREETEAFF
hyperexpanded	13	TRBV28	TRBJ1-2	CASSFPANYGYTF
-	12	TRBV5-5	TRBJ2-7	CASSLGQGQQYF
many	15	TRBV7-2	TRBJ2-1	CASSFTSGSRYEQFF
many	14	TRBV6-2/TRBV6-3	TRBJ2-7	CASRSTAGSYEQYF
-	13	TRBV7-2	TRBJ1-1	CASSLDMNTEAFF
-	15	TRBV6-5	TRBJ1-5	CASRAGTGRNQPQHF
many	13	TRBV4-3	TRBJ1-2	CASSQVSGYGYTF
many	14	TRBV20-1	TRBJ2-7	CSAHTRLKGEEQYF
-	14	TRBV27	TRBJ2-2	CASASATNTGELFF
many	15	TRBV6-2/TRBV6-3	TRBJ1-5	CASIPAGRLNQPQHF
few	14	TRBV29-1	TRBJ2-7	CSVVSGGVKYEQYF
few	13	TRBV4-2	TRBJ2-4	CASSQDRVDRQYF